This passage covers 28 T cell receptor beta chains from one sample sequenced in a study of OX40 agonist ivuxolimab in advanced cancers. This table comes from immunoSEQ multiplex PCR, and its TCRdb copy is limited to in-frame clones, with some not included. Of tens of thousands of clones listed, approximately 72% are singletons. This sample comprised CD4+ or CD8+ T cells sorted from blood, obtained in a trial of the OX40 agonist ivuxolimab. The receptors shown here come from an adult with an advanced solid tumor such as melanoma, head and neck, liver or kidney cancer.

This clone came up once. The genes are TRBV28 and TRBJ2-4; D possibly corresponds to TRBD1 (6 bases). Looked up from germline, CDR1 is MDHEN and CDR2 is SYDVKM. The CDR3 is 12 amino acids. The germline V and J ends were trimmed by 6 bases and 6 bases, with 9 bases remaining between them. CDR3: CASRGDTNIQYF. CDR3 in DNA: TGTGCCAGCAGGGGGGACACAAACATTCAGTACTTC.

V and J are TRBV7-6 and TRBJ2-1; 7 bases agree with TRBD2. V lost 4 bases, J lost 8 bases, and 5 bases stayed unmatched. CDR3 length: 13 residues. Germline CDR1 is SGHVS and CDR2 is FNYEAQ. CDR3 coding DNA: TGTGCCAGCAGCTACGGGACTACGGATGAGCAGTTCTTC. Translation: CASSYGTTDEQFF. Drawing the rest from reference TRBV7-6 and TRBJ2-1, the complete variable domain is GAGVSQSPRYKVTKRGQDVALRCDPISGHVSLYWYRQALGQGPEFLTYFNYEAQQDKSGLPNDRFSAERPEGSISTLTIQRTEQRDSAMYRCASSYGTTDEQFFGPGTRLTVL.

CDR3 sequence (DNA): TGTGCCAGCAGCGACAGGGCCTACGAGCAGTACTTC. Protein sequence: CASSDRAYEQYF. The V gene is TRBV6-5, the J gene TRBJ2-5; TRBD1 aligns across 7 bases. The DNA end lines up better with TRBJ2-7; the J call may be wrong. This CDR3 region has 12 residues. Germline CDR1 MNHEY, CDR2 SVGAGI.

This chain uses TRBV5-1 with TRBJ2-3, with D uncertain. V was clipped by 4 bases and J by 11 bases, with 17 bases between them. CDR1 SGHRS and CDR2 YFSETQ come from the germline V gene. The CDR3 runs 13 residues. The CDR3 spells CASSLSLAKRQYF. CDR3 coding DNA: TGCGCCAGCAGCCTGTCCCTCGCGAAGCGGCAGTATTTT.

This chain joins TRBV11-2 and TRBJ2-3; D is unresolved. The V gene lost 2 bases and the J gene lost 2 bases, with 8 bases spanning the gap. Germline values: CDR1 SGHAT, CDR2 FQNNGV. This CDR3 region has 14 residues. CDR3 bases: TGTGCCAGCAGCTTAAGACTTACCACAGATACGCAGTATTTT. Amino acid sequence: CASSLRLTTDTQYF.

This clone was observed a few times. The gene calls are TRBV11-2 and TRBJ2-1; TRBD2 might be the D (6 bases). This CDR3 is built from 15 residues. V was trimmed by 0 bases and J by 4 bases, leaving 10 bases between them. The germline V gene encodes CDR1 SGHAT and CDR2 FQNNGV. CDR3 loop: CASSLEYGTYNEQFF. The CDR3 DNA is TGTGCCAGCAGCTTAGAATATGGGACTTACAATGAGCAGTTCTTC.

This clone appeared once. The chain combines TRBV19 with TRBJ2-2, with D possibly TRBD2 on 5 matching bases. CDR1 and CDR2 from the germline V gene are LNHDA and SQIVND (reference sequence). The CDR3 contains 13 residues. V lost 2 bases to trimming and J lost 7 bases, with 8 bases between them. The chain's CDR3 is CASSITGIGELFF. The CDR3 DNA follows: TGTGCCAGTAGTATAACGGGAATCGGGGAGCTGTTTTTT. The whole variable domain, filled in from reference TRBV19 and TRBJ2-2, reads DGGITQSPKYLFRKEGQNVTLSCEQNLNHDAMYWYRQDPGQGLRLIYYSQIVNDFQKGDIAEGYSVSREKKESFPLTVTSAQKNPTAFYLCASSITGIGELFFGEGSRLTVL.

There are a few counts of this clone. The chain couples TRBV7-2 to TRBJ1-3; no definite D call. Deletions cut 1 base from V and 4 bases from J, with 5 bases between. The CDR3 extends over 13 amino acids. The germline V gene encodes CDR1 SGHTA and CDR2 FQGNSA. Here the CDR3 DNA reads TGTGCCAGCAGCTTAGTGGGAGGAAACACCATATATTTT. Translating it yields CASSLVGGNTIYF.

The chain recombines TRBV11-2 with TRBJ1-4; the match to TRBD1 covers 7 bases. Germline CDR1 and CDR2: SGHAT and FQNNGV. J lost 4 bases, V lost 5 bases, and 4 bases had no gene match. This CDR3 has 14 amino acids. DNA of the CDR3: TGTGCCAGCAGCCGCGACAGGGTTAATGAAAAACTGTTTTTT. Protein sequence: CASSRDRVNEKLFF.

V is TRBV6-5 and J is TRBJ2-7; no definite D call. The length of the CDR3 is 15 residues. V lost 0 bases, J lost 3 bases, and 12 bases lay in between. Germline assignment: CDR1 MNHEY and CDR2 SVGAGI. The CDR3 reads CASSYSWKGFYEQYF. The DNA of the CDR3 is TGTGCCAGCAGTTACTCGTGGAAGGGTTTCTACGAGCAGTACTTC.

V gene TRBV19 combines with J gene TRBJ2-3, with 11 positions matching TRBD2. The CDR3 is 18 amino acids. Germline-derived CDR1 and CDR2 are LNHDA and SQIVND (reference sequence). V shed 6 bases and J 0 bases; nucleotides not matched to a gene: 11. In DNA form, the CDR3 reads TGTGCCAGTAGCCCTACTAGCGGGAGAGCCTCGAGCACAGATACGCAGTATTTT. It encodes CASSPTSGRASSTDTQYF.

The chain combines TRBV30 with TRBJ1-1, with D possibly being TRBD1 (6 bases). The germline V gene encodes CDR1 GTSNPN and CDR2 SVGIG (reference sequence). V was pared by 0 bases and J by 1 base, with 12 bases between. This CDR3 region has 15 residues. The CDR3 coding sequence is TGTGCCTGGAGTGTACGGGCAGGGGAGAACACTGAAGCTTTCTTT. Translation gives CAWSVRAGENTEAFF.

The V call is TRBV5-1, the J call TRBJ1-1, with TRBD1 matching 9 bases. The CDR3 is 16 residues long. CDR1 SGHRS and CDR2 YFSETQ come from the germline V gene. Trimming took 5 bases from V and 1 from J; bases not matched to a gene: 9. CDR3 in DNA: TGCGCCAGCAGTTACAGGGGGCGCGAAGGGAACACTGAAGCTTTCTTT. Its translation: CASSYRGREGNTEAFF.

The V call is TRBV2, the J call TRBJ2-2; D ambiguous. CDR1 and CDR2 from the germline V gene are SNHLY and FYNNEI. The CDR3 is made up of 13 amino acids. With 6 bases removed from V and 5 bases from J, the gap between germline ends came to 10 bases. The CDR3 protein is CASRNSPTGELFF. The CDR3 DNA is TGTGCCAGCAGAAATAGCCCGACCGGGGAGCTGTTTTTT.

The gene calls are TRBV27 and TRBJ2-7; the D is unclear. Germline V lookup: CDR1 MNHEY, CDR2 SMNVEV (reference sequence). With 6 bases removed from V and 6 bases from J, the gap between germline ends came to 12 bases. The CDR3 runs to 12 residues. The CDR3 DNA sequence: TGTGCCAGCAGATCCGCGTGGCGCGAGCAGTACTTC. Translated, it gives CASRSAWREQYF.

The chain links TRBV30 to TRBJ2-5, with TRBD2 matching 10 bases. Trimming removed 4 bases from V and 6 bases from J; junction bases left unmatched: 11. Germline assignment: CDR1 GTSNPN and CDR2 SVGIG (reference sequence). This CDR3 spans 15 amino acids. The CDR3 region has the DNA TGTGCCTGGACGGAGGGGATAGCGGGAGGAAAGACCCAGTACTTC. It specifies CAWTEGIAGGKTQYF. Complete variable domain (other parts from reference TRBV30 and TRBJ2-5): SQTIHQWPATLVQPVGSPLSLECTVEGTSNPNLYWYRQAAGRGLQLLFYSVGIGQISSEVPQNLSASRPQDRQFILSSKKLLLSDSGFYLCAWTEGIAGGKTQYFGPGTRLLVL.

The gene calls are TRBV10-3 and TRBJ1-2; 10 bases map to TRBD1. Trimming at V came to 3 bases and at J to 8 bases, leaving 6 bases not matched to a gene. From germline, CDR1 is ENHRY and CDR2 SYGVKD. The CDR3 totals 14 residues. The CDR3 reads CAISDPGQGGGYTF. CDR3 sequence (DNA): TGTGCCATCAGTGACCCTGGACAGGGGGGCGGCTACACCTTC.

This chain links TRBV4-1 with TRBJ2-2; TRBD2 matches at 7 bases. This CDR3 has 16 residues. The germline gives CDR1 MGHRA, CDR2 YSYEKL. The V gene end was trimmed by 5 bases and the J gene end by 3 bases; junction bases not matched to a gene: 9. The CDR3 protein is CASSSLGGGYTGELFF. The CDR3 DNA reads as TGCGCCAGCAGCTCTCTTGGCGGGGGTTACACCGGGGAGCTGTTTTTT.

This clone appeared a few times. J is TRBJ1-6 and V is TRBV7-8; D unclear. This CDR3 region has 15 residues. V lost 1 base to trimming and J lost 5 bases, with 9 bases between them. Per the germline V gene, CDR1 is SGHVS and CDR2 is FQNEAQ. CDR3 in amino acids: CASSLGHRDNSPLHF. CDR3 bases: TGTGCCAGCAGCTTAGGGCACAGAGATAATTCACCCCTCCACTTT.

The rearrangement joins TRBV6-5 to TRBJ1-2; the D gene is possibly TRBD1 (5 bases). V was trimmed by 7 bases and J by 8 bases, leaving 14 bases between them. Germline V gene data show CDR1 as MNHEY and CDR2 as SVGAGI. The CDR3 contains 12 residues. CDR3 bases: TGTGCCAGCACCTCGGGACCGGAGGGCTACACCTTC. This translates into CASTSGPEGYTF.

About this clone: One end of the junction is discordant with germline, which a read error may explain. This chain connects TRBV30 to TRBJ2-1, with 8 positions matching TRBD2. CDR1 and CDR2 from the germline V gene are GTSNPN and SVGIG (reference sequence). The CDR3 totals 14 residues. CDR3 coding DNA: TGTGCCGGGAGCCCGGGACTAGGGGGGAATGAGCAGTTCTTC. Its protein product is CAGSPGLGGNEQFF. Looking up the rest from reference TRBV30 and TRBJ2-1 gives the full variable domain: SQTIHQWPATLVQPVGSPLSLECTVEGTSNPNLYWYRQAAGRGLQLLFYSVGIGQISSEVPQNLSASRPQDRQFILSSKKLLLSDSGFYLCAGSPGLGGNEQFFGPGTRLTVL.

The rearrangement links TRBV5-6 to TRBJ1-5, with D possibly being TRBD1 (6 bases). CDR1 SGHDT and CDR2 YYEEEE come from the germline V gene. The CDR3 consists of 15 residues. Trimming took off 5 bases at V and 0 bases at J, with 12 bases between the two ends. Here the CDR3 reads CASSIQGYSNQPQHF. CDR3 nucleotide sequence: TGTGCCAGCAGTATACAGGGTTATAGCAATCAGCCCCAGCATTTT. Full variable domain (outside the CDR3, taken from reference TRBV5-6 and TRBJ1-5): DAGVTQSPTHLIKTRGQQVTLRCSPKSGHDTVSWYQQALGQGPQFIFQYYEEEERQRGNFPDRFSGHQFPNYSSELNVNALLLGDSALYLCASSIQGYSNQPQHFGDGTRLSIL.

The sample holds one count of this clone. This chain joins TRBV5-6 and TRBJ1-2, with D unclear. Germline CDR1 SGHDT, CDR2 YYEEEE. CDR3 length: 14 residues. V gave up 0 bases and J gave up 2 bases, with 8 bases separating them. The CDR3 protein is CASSLEGRNYGYTF. For the CDR3, the DNA is TGTGCCAGCAGCTTGGAGGGCAGGAACTATGGCTACACCTTC.

The chain is built from TRBV6-5 and TRBJ2-6; D not certain. Trimming took off 2 bases at V and 0 bases at J, with 8 bases between the two ends. This CDR3 has 16 amino acids. Germline CDR1 and CDR2: MNHEY and SVGAGI. CDR3 bases: TGTGCCAGCAGTTACCGACGGGTCTCTGGGGCCAACGTCCTGACTTTC. Translating it yields CASSYRRVSGANVLTF.

The CDR3 protein is CASRGAGEQYF. The CDR3 bases are TGTGCCAGCCGAGGGGCGGGGGAGCAGTACTTC. The genes are TRBV2 and TRBJ2-7; a possible D gene is TRBD2 (6 bases). The V and J ends lost 8 bases and 7 bases respectively, with 12 bases between them. This CDR3 region has 11 residues. Per the germline V gene, CDR1 is SNHLY and CDR2 is FYNNEI.

V and J are TRBV5-5 and TRBJ2-7; no firm D call. The V end was cut by 1 base, the J end by 2 bases, with 10 bases between. CDR1 SGHKS and CDR2 YYEKEE come from the germline V gene (reference sequence). This CDR3 is built from 14 residues. The CDR3: CASSLTAAAYEQYF. In DNA, the CDR3 is TGTGCCAGCAGCTTGACGGCCGCGGCCTACGAGCAGTACTTC.

The chain carries TRBV7-2 and TRBJ2-7; the D is unclear. Germline V gives CDR1 SGHTA, CDR2 FQGNSA. Trimming removed 5 bases at V and 1 base at J, with 12 bases between. This CDR3 spans 14 amino acids. DNA for the CDR3: TGTGCCAGCAGCCTTGGGGTCGATTCCTACGAGCAGTACTTC. It codes for CASSLGVDSYEQYF.

As regards this clone: The sample has other DNA sequences that encode this CDR3 too. The rearrangement joins TRBV5-6 to TRBJ2-7; either TRBD1 or TRBD2 may fit D (6 bases each). V was cut by 4 bases and J by 3 bases, with 17 bases left in between. CDR1 is SGHDT and CDR2 is YYEEEE in the germline V gene. The CDR3 loop spans 15 amino acids. As DNA, the CDR3 is TGTGCCAGCAGCCTGGGGGGCACTCGGGGCTACGAGCAGTACTTC. Its translation is CASSLGGTRGYEQYF.